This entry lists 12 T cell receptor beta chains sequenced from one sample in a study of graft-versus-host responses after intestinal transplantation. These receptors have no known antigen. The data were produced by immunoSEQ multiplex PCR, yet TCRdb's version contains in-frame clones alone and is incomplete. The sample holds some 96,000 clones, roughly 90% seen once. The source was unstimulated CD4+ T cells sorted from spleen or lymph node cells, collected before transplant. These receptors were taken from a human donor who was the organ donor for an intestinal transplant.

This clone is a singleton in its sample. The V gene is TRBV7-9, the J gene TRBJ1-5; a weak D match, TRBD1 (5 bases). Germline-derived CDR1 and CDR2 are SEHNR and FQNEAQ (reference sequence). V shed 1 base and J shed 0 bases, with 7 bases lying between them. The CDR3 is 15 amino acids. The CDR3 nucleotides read TGTGCCAGCAGCTTAGAAGGGGATAGCAATCAGCCCCAGCATTTT. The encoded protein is CASSLEGDSNQPQHF.

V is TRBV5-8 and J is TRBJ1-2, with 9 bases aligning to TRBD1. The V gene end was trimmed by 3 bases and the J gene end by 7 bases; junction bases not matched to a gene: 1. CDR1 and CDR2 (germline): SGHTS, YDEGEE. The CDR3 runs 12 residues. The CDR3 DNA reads TGTGCCAGCAGCTGGACAGGGGCTGGCTACACCTTC. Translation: CASSWTGAGYTF. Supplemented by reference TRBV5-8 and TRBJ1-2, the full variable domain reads EAGVTQSPTHLIKTRGQQATLRCSPISGHTSVYWYQQALGLGLQFLLWYDEGEERNRGNFPPRFSGRQFPNYSSELNVNALELEDSALYLCASSWTGAGYTFGSGTRLTVV.

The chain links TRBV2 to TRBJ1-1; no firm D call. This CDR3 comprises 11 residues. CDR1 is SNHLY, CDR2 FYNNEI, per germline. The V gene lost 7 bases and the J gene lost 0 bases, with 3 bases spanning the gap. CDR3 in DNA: TGTGCCAGCAAGGTGAACACTGAAGCTTTCTTT. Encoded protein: CASKVNTEAFF.

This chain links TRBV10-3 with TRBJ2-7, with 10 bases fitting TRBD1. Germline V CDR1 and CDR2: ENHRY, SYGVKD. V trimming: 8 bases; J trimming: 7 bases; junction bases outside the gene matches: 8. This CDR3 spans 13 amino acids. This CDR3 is CAIRGGQGGEQYF. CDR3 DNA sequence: TGTGCCATCCGCGGCGGACAGGGGGGAGAGCAGTACTTC.

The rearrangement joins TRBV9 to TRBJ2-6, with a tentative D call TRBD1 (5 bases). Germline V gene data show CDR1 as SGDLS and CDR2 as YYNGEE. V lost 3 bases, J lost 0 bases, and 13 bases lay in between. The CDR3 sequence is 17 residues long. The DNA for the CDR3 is TGTGCCAGCAGCGCCGAACTCAGGGCCTCTGGGGCCAACGTCCTGACTTTC. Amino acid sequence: CASSAELRASGANVLTF.

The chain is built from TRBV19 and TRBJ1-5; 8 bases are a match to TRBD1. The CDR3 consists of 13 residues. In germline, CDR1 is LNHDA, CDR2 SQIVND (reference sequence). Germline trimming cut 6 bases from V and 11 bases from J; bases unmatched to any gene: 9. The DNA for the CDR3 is TGTGCCAGTAGAGATCCAGGGGGCGAAGCCCAGCATTTT. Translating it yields CASRDPGGEAQHF.

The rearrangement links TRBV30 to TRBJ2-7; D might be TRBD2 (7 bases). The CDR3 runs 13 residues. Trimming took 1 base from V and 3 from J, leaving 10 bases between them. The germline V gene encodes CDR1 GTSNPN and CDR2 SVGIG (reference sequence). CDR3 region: CAWSAGGDYEQYF. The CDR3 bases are TGTGCCTGGAGTGCGGGGGGCGACTACGAGCAGTACTTC.

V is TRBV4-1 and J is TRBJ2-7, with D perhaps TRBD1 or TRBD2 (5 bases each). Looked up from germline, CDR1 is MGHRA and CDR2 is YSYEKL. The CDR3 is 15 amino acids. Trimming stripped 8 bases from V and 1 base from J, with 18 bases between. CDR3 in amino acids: CASAVGTVNSYEQYF. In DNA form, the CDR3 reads TGCGCCAGCGCCGTAGGGACGGTGAATTCCTACGAGCAGTACTTC.

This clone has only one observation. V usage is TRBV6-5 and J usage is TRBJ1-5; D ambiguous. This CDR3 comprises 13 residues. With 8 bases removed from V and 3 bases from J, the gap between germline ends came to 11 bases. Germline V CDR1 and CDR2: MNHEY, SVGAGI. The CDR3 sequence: CASRRTHNQPQHF. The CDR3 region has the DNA TGTGCCAGCCGGAGGACTCACAATCAGCCCCAGCATTTT.

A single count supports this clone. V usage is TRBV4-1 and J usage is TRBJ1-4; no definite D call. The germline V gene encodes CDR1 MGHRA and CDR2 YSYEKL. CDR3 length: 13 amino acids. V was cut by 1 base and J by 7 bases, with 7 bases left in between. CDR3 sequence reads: CASSQGGAEKLFF. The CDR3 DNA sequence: TGCGCCAGCAGCCAAGGGGGAGCTGAAAAACTGTTTTTT.

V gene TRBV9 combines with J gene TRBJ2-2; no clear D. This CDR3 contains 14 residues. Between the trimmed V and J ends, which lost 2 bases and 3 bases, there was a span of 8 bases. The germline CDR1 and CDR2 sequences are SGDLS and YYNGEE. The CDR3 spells CASSVTPDTGELFF. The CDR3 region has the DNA TGTGCCAGCAGCGTTACTCCCGACACCGGGGAGCTGTTTTTT.

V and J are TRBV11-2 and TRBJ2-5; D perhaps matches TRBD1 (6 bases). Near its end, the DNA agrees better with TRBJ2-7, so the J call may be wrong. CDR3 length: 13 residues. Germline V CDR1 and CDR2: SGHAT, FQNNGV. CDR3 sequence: CASSLDRSYEQYF. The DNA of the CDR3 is TGTGCCAGCAGCTTGGACAGATCCTACGAGCAGTACTTC.